The rows below give T cell receptor beta chains drawn from one sample of a study of neurological immune-mediated disorders. TCRdb called the 5' RACE reads again in MiXCR, with one record for every CDR3 protein. The sample has some 71,000 distinct CDR3 sequences, about 10% seen once. Sequencing input: PBMCs. The receptor source for this set is a man in his thirties or forties in good health. Each CDR3 is given without its conserved first and last residue.

V gene	J gene	CDR3 protein
TRBV18	TRBJ1-5	ASSPSLTGAINQPQH
TRBV5-6	TRBJ1-2	ASSLWSQAYGYT
TRBV7-8	TRBJ1-2	ASSLNRWNYGYT
TRBV5-1	TRBJ2-3	ASSFPSSGALGDTQY
TRBV5-1	TRBJ1-2	ASSLVATDYGYT
TRBV5-1	TRBJ2-1	ASSLDGRNNEQF
TRBV5-1	TRBJ2-7	ASSLQGYEQY
TRBV20-1	TRBJ2-7	SASPEGGTSYEQY
TRBV28	TRBJ2-5	ASRSRDSGQETQY
TRBV5-8	TRBJ2-7	ASSLPGLAHDEQY
TRBV7-2	TRBJ2-7	ASSRSGLAGEEQY
TRBV7-9	TRBJ1-2	ASRRSTGIGYT
TRBV20-1	TRBJ2-3	SARSDTSTDTQY
TRBV5-5	TRBJ2-1	ASSLGTSGSFDNEQF
TRBV24-1	TRBJ2-3	ATSDPLMDTQY
TRBV10-3	TRBJ2-1	AISETSGSNEQF
TRBV5-1	TRBJ2-1	ASSLASGAYNEQF
TRBV12-3/TRBV12-4	TRBJ1-6	ASRTGTSLVSALH
TRBV5-1	TRBJ2-1	ASSLGTVSYNEQF
TRBV6-2/TRBV6-3	TRBJ2-3	ASRQDRADTQY
TRBV5-1	TRBJ2-2	ASSLAIASGTPGELF
TRBV12-3/TRBV12-4	TRBJ1-2	ASTSGEGYT
TRBV5-1	TRBJ2-1	ASSRGDGTLYNEQF
TRBV7-3	TRBJ2-7	ASSVSGQPTEQY
TRBV5-1	TRBJ2-2	ASSLEQGRDTGELF
TRBV27	TRBJ2-2	ASSTGPGIGELF
TRBV5-1	TRBJ2-1	ASSLMVGPGIWYEQF
TRBV9	TRBJ2-7	ASSLGQSSYEQY
TRBV3-1	TRBJ2-7	ASSHGSGGRTYEQY
TRBV5-1	TRBJ2-7	ASSLVFGWQY
TRBV20-1	TRBJ2-5	SARDVNPGQGAETQY
TRBV12-3/TRBV12-4	TRBJ1-5	ASTLRDGGQPQH